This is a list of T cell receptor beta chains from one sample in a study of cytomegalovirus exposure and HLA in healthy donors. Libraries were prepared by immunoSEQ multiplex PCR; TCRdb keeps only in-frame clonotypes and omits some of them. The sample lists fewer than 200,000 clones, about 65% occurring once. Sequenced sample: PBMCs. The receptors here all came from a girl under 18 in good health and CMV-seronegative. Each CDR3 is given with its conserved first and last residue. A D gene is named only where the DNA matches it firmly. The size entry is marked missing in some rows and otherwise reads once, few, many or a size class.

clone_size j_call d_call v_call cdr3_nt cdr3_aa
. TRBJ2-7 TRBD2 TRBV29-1 TGCAGCGTTGCGCGGGGGGGCTACGAGCAGTACTTC CSVARGGYEQYF
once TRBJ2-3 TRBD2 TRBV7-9 TGTGCCAGCAGCTTGACTAGCAGGTCATCAGATACGCAGTATTTT CASSLTSRSSDTQYF
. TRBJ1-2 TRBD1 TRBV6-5 TGTGCCAGCACCCAGGGGGCTAACTATGGCTACACCTTC CASTQGANYGYTF
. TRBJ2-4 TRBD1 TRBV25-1 TGTGCCAGCAGTGACCCACAGGGGGCAAGAGCCAAAAACATTCAGTACTTC CASSDPQGARAKNIQYF
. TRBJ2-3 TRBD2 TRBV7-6 TGTGCCAGCAGCATACAAGCGGGGGCCCGCACAGATACGCAGTATTTT CASSIQAGARTDTQYF
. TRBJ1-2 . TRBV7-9 TGTGCCAGCAGCCTAGGACAGCTAGACTATGGCTACACCTTC CASSLGQLDYGYTF
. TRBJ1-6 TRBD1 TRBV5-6 TGTGCCAGCAGCTTGACAGGGGAATCACCCCTCCACTTT CASSLTGESPLHF
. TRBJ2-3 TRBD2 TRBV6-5 TGTGCCAGCAGCGAACTAGCGGGGAGCACAGATACGCAGTATTTT CASSELAGSTDTQYF
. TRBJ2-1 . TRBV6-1 TGTGCCAGCAGTGGACTACAGGGTTACAATGAGCAGTTCTTC CASSGLQGYNEQFF
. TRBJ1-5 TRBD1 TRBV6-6 TGTGCCAGCAGGCCACTGGTGACAGGGAGGAATCAGCCCCAGCATTTT CASRPLVTGRNQPQHF
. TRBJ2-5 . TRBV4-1 TGCGCCAGCAGCCAAGGGGGCAAGACCCAGTACTTC CASSQGGKTQYF
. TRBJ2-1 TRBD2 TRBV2 TGTGCCAGCAGTGGGCTAGCGGTTTACAATGAGCAGTTCTTC CASSGLAVYNEQFF
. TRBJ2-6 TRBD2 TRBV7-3 TGTGCCAGCAGCTTTGCGGGGGGGCTCTCTGGGGCCAACGTCCTGACTTTC CASSFAGGLSGANVLTF
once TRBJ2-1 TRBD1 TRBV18 TGTGCCAGCTCACTTGACAGGGGGGACAATGAGCAGTTCTTC CASSLDRGDNEQFF
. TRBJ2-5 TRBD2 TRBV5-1 TGCGCCAGCAGCCTGGCGCGGGGGGACCAAGAGACCCAGTACTTC CASSLARGDQETQYF
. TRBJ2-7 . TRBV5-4 TGTGCCAGCAGCCCCGGCCCAGGGCTTACGTGGGAGCAGTACTTC CASSPGPGLTWEQYF
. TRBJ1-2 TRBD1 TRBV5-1 TGCGCCAGCAGTTCGGCACAGGGGGCTCCAAACTATGGCTACACCTTC CASSSAQGAPNYGYTF
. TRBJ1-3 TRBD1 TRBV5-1 TGCGCCAGCAGGGGGTCAATTTGGGACAGCTTCTCTGGAAACACCATATATTTT CASRGSIWDSFSGNTIYF
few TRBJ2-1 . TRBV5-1 TGCGCCAGCAGCGGGGGGAATGAGCAGTTCTTC CASSGGNEQFF
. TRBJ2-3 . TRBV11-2 TGTGCCAGCAGCTCGTACTACGAGAATACGCAGTATTTT CASSSYYENTQYF
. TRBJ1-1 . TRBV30 TGTGCCTGGAATAGTGGTCTTAGTAGAATGAACACTGAAGCTTTCTTT CAWNSGLSRMNTEAFF
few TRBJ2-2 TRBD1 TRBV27 TGTGCCAGCAGACTTCGTGGACAGGGGGCGAACACCGGGGAGCTGTTTTTT CASRLRGQGANTGELFF
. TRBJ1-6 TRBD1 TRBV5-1 TGCGCCAGCAGCCGGGGACAGGGGAATTCACCCCTCCACTTT CASSRGQGNSPLHF
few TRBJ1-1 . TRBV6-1 TGTGCCAGCAGTCTACAGTACACTGAAGCTTTCTTT CASSLQYTEAFF
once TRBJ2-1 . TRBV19 TGTGCCAGTAGTATGACGGGGGGCGCGGGGAATGAGCAGTTCTTC CASSMTGGAGNEQFF
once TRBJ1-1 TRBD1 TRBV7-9 TGTGCCAGCAGCTTACCCCGGGACAGGGCGGTTAAGAACACTGAAGCTTTCTTT CASSLPRDRAVKNTEAFF
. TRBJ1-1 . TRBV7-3 TGTGCCAGCAGCCGAATACGGGTGAACACTGAAGCTTTCTTT CASSRIRVNTEAFF
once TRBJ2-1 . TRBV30 TGTGCCTCCAAACGGGGCAATGAGCAGTTCTTC CASKRGNEQFF
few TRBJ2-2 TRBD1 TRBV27 TGTGCCAGCAGTTTATCGCGGGACAGGGGTTACACCGGGGAGCTGTTTTTT CASSLSRDRGYTGELFF
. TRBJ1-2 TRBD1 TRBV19 TGTGCCAGTAGTTTCCGTTCCGGGGACAGCTATGGCTACACCTTC CASSFRSGDSYGYTF
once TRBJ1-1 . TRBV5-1 TGCGCCAGCAGCTTAGAGATAGGGGCCACTGAAGCTTTCTTT CASSLEIGATEAFF